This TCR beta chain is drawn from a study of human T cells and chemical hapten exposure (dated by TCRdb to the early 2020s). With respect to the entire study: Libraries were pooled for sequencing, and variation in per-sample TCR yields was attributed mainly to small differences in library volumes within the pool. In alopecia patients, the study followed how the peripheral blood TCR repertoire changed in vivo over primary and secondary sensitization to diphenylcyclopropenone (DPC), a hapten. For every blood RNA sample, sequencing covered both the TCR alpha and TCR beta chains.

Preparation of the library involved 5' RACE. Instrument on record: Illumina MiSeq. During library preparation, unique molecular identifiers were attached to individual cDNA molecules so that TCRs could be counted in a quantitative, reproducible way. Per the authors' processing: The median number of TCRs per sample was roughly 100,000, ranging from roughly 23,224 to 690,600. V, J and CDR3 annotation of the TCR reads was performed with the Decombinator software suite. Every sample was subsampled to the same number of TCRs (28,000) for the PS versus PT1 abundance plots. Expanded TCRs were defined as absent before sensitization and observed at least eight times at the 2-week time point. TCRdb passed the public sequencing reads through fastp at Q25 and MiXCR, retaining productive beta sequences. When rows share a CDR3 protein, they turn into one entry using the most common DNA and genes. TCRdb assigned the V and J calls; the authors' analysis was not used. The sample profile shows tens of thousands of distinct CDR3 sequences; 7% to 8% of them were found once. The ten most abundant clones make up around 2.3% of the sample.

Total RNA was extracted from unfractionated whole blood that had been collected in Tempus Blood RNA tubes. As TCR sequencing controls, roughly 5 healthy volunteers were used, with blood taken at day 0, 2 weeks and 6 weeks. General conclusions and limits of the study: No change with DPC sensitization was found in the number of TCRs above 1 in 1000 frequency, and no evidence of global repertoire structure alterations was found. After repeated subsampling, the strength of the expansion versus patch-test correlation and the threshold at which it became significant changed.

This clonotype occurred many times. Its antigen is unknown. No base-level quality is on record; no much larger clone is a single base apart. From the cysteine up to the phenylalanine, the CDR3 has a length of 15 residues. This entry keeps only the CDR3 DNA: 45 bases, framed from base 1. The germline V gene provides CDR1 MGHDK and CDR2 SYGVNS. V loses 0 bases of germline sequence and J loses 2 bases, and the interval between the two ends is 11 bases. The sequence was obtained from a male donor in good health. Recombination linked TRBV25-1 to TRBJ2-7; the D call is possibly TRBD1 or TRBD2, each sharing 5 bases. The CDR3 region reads CASSEYGTGTYEQYF. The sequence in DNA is TGTGCCAGCAGTGAATATGGGACGGGGACCTACGAGCAGTACTTC.